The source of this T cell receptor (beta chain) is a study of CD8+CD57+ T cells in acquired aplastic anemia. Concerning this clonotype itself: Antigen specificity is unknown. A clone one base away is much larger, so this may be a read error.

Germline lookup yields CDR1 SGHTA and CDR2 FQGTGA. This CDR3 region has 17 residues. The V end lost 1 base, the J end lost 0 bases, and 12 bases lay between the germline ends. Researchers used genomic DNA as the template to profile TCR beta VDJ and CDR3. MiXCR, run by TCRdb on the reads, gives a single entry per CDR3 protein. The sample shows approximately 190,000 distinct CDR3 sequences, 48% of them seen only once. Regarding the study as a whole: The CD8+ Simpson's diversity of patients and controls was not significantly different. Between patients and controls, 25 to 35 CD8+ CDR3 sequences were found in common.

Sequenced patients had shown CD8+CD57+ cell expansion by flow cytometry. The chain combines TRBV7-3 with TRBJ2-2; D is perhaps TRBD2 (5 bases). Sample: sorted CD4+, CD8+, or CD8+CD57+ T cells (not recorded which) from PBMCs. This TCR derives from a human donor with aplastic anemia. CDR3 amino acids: CASSLMAAGTNTGELFF. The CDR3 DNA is TGTGCCAGCAGCTTAATGGCGGCCGGGACGAACACCGGGGAGCTGTTTTTT.